These 24 T cell receptor beta chains share one sample of origin, sequenced in a study of shared clonotypes between healthy human individuals. Method: immunoSEQ multiplex PCR; TCRdb's copy keeps in-frame clones and lacks some. The table shows some 530,000 clones, with around 80% occurring only once. Material: PBMCs. The origin of the receptors is a woman between 40 and 55 years old in good health. Some clones in this sample may be carry-over from other donors' samples.

The gene calls are TRBV5-4 and TRBJ1-1, with 7 bases fitting TRBD1. With V trimmed by 6 bases and J by 1 base, 6 bases remained unmatched. The CDR3 sequence is 14 residues long. Germline V gene lookup returns CDR1 SGHNT and CDR2 YYREEE (reference sequence). This CDR3 reads CASMPTGRNTEAFF. The CDR3 nucleotides are TGTGCCAGCATGCCGACAGGGAGGAACACTGAAGCTTTCTTT.

Points on this clone: A much larger clone lies a single base off, so this may be a read error. V usage is TRBV30 and J usage is TRBJ2-1; no clear D gene. The CDR3 has 9 residues. The V gene's germline CDR1 is GTSNPN and CDR2 SVGIG (reference sequence). The CDR3 loop reads CAADGEQLF. The CDR3 DNA follows: TGTGCCGCAGACGGTGAGCAGCTCTTC.

This clone appeared once. The chain recombines TRBV7-2 with TRBJ2-3, with D perhaps TRBD2 (6 bases). This CDR3 spans 16 amino acids. Germline CDR1 SGHTA, CDR2 FQGNSA. V lost 4 bases and J 4 bases, leaving 18 bases between the germline ends. As DNA, the CDR3 is TGTGCCAGCAGCTATACCGGGACCACGGGGGCAGATACGCAGTATTTT. The encoded protein is CASSYTGTTGADTQYF.

This clone occurred once. The V call is TRBV30, the J call TRBJ2-1, with a possible D match to TRBD2 (5 bases). CDR1 and CDR2 from the germline V gene are GTSNPN and SVGIG (reference sequence). CDR3 size: 15 residues. Between the trimmed V and J ends, which lost 1 base and 0 bases, there was a span of 10 bases. The CDR3 DNA is TGTGCCTGGAGTGCGTCGGGATACTCCTACAATGAGCAGTTCTTC. As protein: CAWSASGYSYNEQFF.

The chain employs TRBV5-1 and TRBJ2-7, with no clear D. Germline CDR1 reads SGHRS; CDR2 reads YFSETQ. Deletions cut 0 bases from V and 5 bases from J, with 18 bases between. CDR3 length: 16 residues. CDR3 DNA sequence: TGCGCCAGCAGCTTGGCCGGGTCAACTTCAGTCCACGAGCAGTACTTC. It is translated as CASSLAGSTSVHEQYF.

This clone was observed once. The chain recombines TRBV7-9 with TRBJ1-4, with 7 positions matching TRBD1. V was pared by 2 bases and J by 10 bases, with 7 bases of the junction left unmatched. Germline V gene lookup returns CDR1 SEHNR and CDR2 FQNEAQ (reference sequence). This CDR3 is built from 14 residues. The CDR3 loop is CASSLRQGVGKLFF. In DNA, the CDR3 is TGTGCCAGCAGCTTAAGACAGGGTGTCGGAAAACTGTTTTTT.

V gene TRBV21-1 combines with J gene TRBJ1-2; whether TRBD1, the table's D call, matches the DNA was not checked. TRBV21-1 is listed as a pseudogene. CDR3 length: 15 residues. The chain's CDR3 is CASSTRTGQGYGYTF. In DNA form, the CDR3 reads TGTGCCAGCAGCACAAGGACAGGGCAAGGCTATGGCTACACCTTC.

This chain joins TRBV29-1 and TRBJ2-7; TRBD1 is a possible D gene (5 bases). CDR1 and CDR2 (germline): SQVTM, ANQGSEA. The V end lost 4 bases, the J end lost 2 bases, and 9 bases lay between the germline ends. The length of the CDR3 is 12 residues. CDR3 loop: CSVGDRTYEQYF. CDR3 DNA sequence: TGCAGCGTTGGCGACAGAACCTACGAGCAGTACTTC.

This clone has only a few counts. The rearrangement joins TRBV29-1 to TRBJ1-1; D is undetermined. V was pared by 2 bases and J by 3 bases, with 13 bases between. The CDR3 is 14 residues long. Germline V gives CDR1 SQVTM, CDR2 ANQGSEA. CDR3: CSVESGLGDTEAFF. The CDR3 bases are TGCAGCGTTGAATCAGGCTTAGGAGACACTGAAGCTTTCTTT. The full variable domain, rest sourced from reference TRBV29-1 and TRBJ1-1, is SAVISQKPSRDICQRGTSLTIQCQVDSQVTMMFWYRQQPGQSLTLIATANQGSEATYESGFVIDKFPISRPNLTFSTLTVSNMSPEDSSIYLCSVESGLGDTEAFFGQGTRLTVV.

The chain joins TRBV29-1 to TRBJ2-3; 10 bases align to TRBD2. CDR3 length: 14 residues. Germline loops: CDR1 SQVTM, CDR2 ANQGSEA. Trimming took 4 bases from V and 3 from J; bases not matched to a gene: 4. CDR3 DNA sequence: TGCAGCGTTGCCCTAGCGGGAGAGACAGATACGCAGTATTTT. It encodes CSVALAGETDTQYF.

V and J are TRBV7-9 and TRBJ1-4; D is unresolved. The CDR3 is made up of 14 amino acids. V lost 6 bases to trimming and J lost 3 bases, with 11 bases between them. Germline-derived CDR1 and CDR2 are SEHNR and FQNEAQ (reference sequence). CDR3 amino acids: CASSIPQPNEKLFF. The CDR3 nucleotides are TGTGCCAGCAGTATCCCCCAGCCTAATGAAAAACTGTTTTTT.

V gene TRBV25-1 combines with J gene TRBJ1-1, with D maybe TRBD1 (6 bases). CDR1 and CDR2 from the germline V gene are MGHDK and SYGVNS. The CDR3 is 17 residues long. With 2 bases removed from V and 3 bases from J, the gap between germline ends came to 19 bases. The CDR3 region is CASSEGGWGRVDTEAFF. In DNA form, the CDR3 reads TGTGCCAGCAGTGAAGGGGGCTGGGGGCGGGTTGACACTGAAGCTTTCTTT. Full variable domain (remainder filled in from reference TRBV25-1 and TRBJ1-1): EADIYQTPRYLVIGTGKKITLECSQTMGHDKMYWYQQDPGMELHLIHYSYGVNSTEKGDLSSESTVSRIRTEHFPLTLESARPSHTSQYLCASSEGGWGRVDTEAFFGQGTRLTVV.

The chain uses TRBV7-8 and TRBJ2-1; the D gene is possibly TRBD1 (6 bases). With 5 bases removed from V and 5 bases from J, the gap between germline ends came to 10 bases. Germline assignment: CDR1 SGHVS and CDR2 FQNEAQ. CDR3 size: 13 residues. The CDR3 bases are TGTGCCAGCAGCGGACAGCTACACAATGAGCAGTTCTTC. It encodes CASSGQLHNEQFF.

V gene TRBV18 combines with J gene TRBJ1-4; no firm D call. There are 15 residues in the CDR3. Per germline, CDR1 KGHSH and CDR2 LQKENI. V lost 0 bases, J lost 0 bases, and 5 bases lay in between. CDR3 sequence: CASSPPPATNEKLFF. As DNA, the CDR3 is TGTGCCAGCTCACCACCTCCAGCAACTAATGAAAAACTGTTTTTT.

The J gene is TRBJ2-1, the V gene TRBV7-9; TRBD2 might be the D (6 bases). This CDR3 is built from 14 residues. Looked up from germline, CDR1 is SEHNR and CDR2 is FQNEAQ (reference sequence). V lost 4 bases, J lost 9 bases, and 16 bases lay in between. The CDR3 DNA is TGTGCCAGCAGCTCGCGGGGCTACCAGGGTGAGCAGTTCTTC. Translated: CASSSRGYQGEQFF.

CDR3 coding DNA: TGTGCCAGCACCCTGGGAGCGGGCAATGAGCAGTTCTTC. Translating gives CASTLGAGNEQFF. The chain carries TRBV7-3 and TRBJ2-1; D is perhaps TRBD2 (6 bases). This CDR3 has 13 residues. V was cut by 7 bases and J by 6 bases, with 13 bases left in between. Germline V gene lookup returns CDR1 SGHTA and CDR2 FQGTGA.

This chain connects TRBV6-1 to TRBJ1-5; 7 nucleotides match TRBD1. The CDR3 runs to 14 residues. V lost 4 bases and J lost 5; bases outside the gene matches: 5. Germline-derived CDR1 and CDR2 are MNHNS and SASEGT. The CDR3 sequence is CASSGRDSDQPQHF. In DNA, the CDR3 is TGTGCCAGCAGTGGCCGGGACAGCGATCAGCCCCAGCATTTT.

The sample holds a few counts of this clone. V and J are TRBV30 and TRBJ2-5; D might be TRBD2 (6 bases). The DNA end favors TRBJ2-7, so the J call may be wrong. Germline loops: CDR1 GTSNPN, CDR2 SVGIG (reference sequence). This CDR3 has 13 residues. CDR3: CACGGGTVYEQYF. In nucleotides, the CDR3 is TGTGCCTGTGGCGGCGGGACGGTGTACGAGCAGTACTTC.

The count of this clone is one. This chain links TRBV20-1 with TRBJ1-1; D not certain. CDR1 and CDR2 (germline): DFQATT, SNEGSKA (reference sequence). This CDR3 spans 11 amino acids. V was cut by 5 bases and J by 1 base, with 5 bases left in between. CDR3 bases: TGCAGTGCTGGATGGAACACTGAAGCTTTCTTT. Translating it yields CSAGWNTEAFF.

This clone was found once. V gene TRBV7-6 combines with J gene TRBJ2-7, with D maybe TRBD2 (6 bases). CDR1 and CDR2 (germline): SGHVS, FNYEAQ. V was cut by 8 bases and J by 6 bases, with 20 bases left in between. The CDR3 has 14 residues. The DNA of the CDR3 is TGTGCCAGCGAATCCTACGAGAGGGGAGGCGAGCAGTACTTC. Protein product: CASESYERGGEQYF.

The chain uses TRBV6-5 and TRBJ1-1, with D perhaps matching TRBD1 (5 bases). This CDR3 contains 13 residues. Germline CDR1 reads MNHEY; CDR2 reads SVGAGI. V was cut by 4 bases and J by 4 bases, with 10 bases left in between. In nucleotides, the CDR3 is TGTGCCAGCAGTTTAACAGGCGGCACTGAAGCTTTCTTT. Its translation is CASSLTGGTEAFF.

This chain uses TRBV19 with TRBJ2-2, with D tentatively TRBD1 or TRBD2 (5 bases each). CDR1 and CDR2 from the germline V gene are LNHDA and SQIVND (reference sequence). This CDR3 has 15 residues. V lost 9 bases and J lost 3, with 17 bases in between. The CDR3 is CASQRGRSDTGELFF. The DNA for the CDR3 is TGTGCCAGCCAAAGGGGACGGAGTGACACCGGGGAGCTGTTTTTT.

V usage is TRBV28 and J usage is TRBJ1-1, with 7 bases that match TRBD1. V trimming: 7 bases; J trimming: 0 bases; junction bases outside the gene matches: 8. Per germline, CDR1 MDHEN and CDR2 SYDVKM. The CDR3 spans 15 residues. The CDR3 DNA follows: TGTGCCAGCACACTGACAGGGTCTGTGAACACTGAAGCTTTCTTT. Translating it yields CASTLTGSVNTEAFF.

The gene calls are TRBV5-5 and TRBJ2-5, with D possibly matching TRBD1 (5 bases). The length of the CDR3 is 15 residues. The germline CDR1 and CDR2 sequences are SGHKS and YYEKEE (reference sequence). The germline V and J ends were trimmed by 2 bases and 0 bases, with 11 bases remaining between them. DNA of the CDR3: TGTGCCAGCAGCTTTTACCCCAGGGACCAAGAGACCCAGTACTTC. Translating it yields CASSFYPRDQETQYF.